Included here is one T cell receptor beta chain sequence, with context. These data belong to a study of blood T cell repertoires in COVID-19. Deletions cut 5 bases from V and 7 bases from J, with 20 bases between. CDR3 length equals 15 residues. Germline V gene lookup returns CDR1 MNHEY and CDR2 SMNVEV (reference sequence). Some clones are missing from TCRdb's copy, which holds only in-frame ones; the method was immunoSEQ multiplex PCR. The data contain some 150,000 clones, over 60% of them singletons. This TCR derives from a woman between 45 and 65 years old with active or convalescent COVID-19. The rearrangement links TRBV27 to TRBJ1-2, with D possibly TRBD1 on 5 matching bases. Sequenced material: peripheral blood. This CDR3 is CASSTREGRRSGYTF. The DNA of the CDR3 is TGTGCCAGCAGTACTCGTGAGGGGAGGAGATCTGGCTACACCTTC.